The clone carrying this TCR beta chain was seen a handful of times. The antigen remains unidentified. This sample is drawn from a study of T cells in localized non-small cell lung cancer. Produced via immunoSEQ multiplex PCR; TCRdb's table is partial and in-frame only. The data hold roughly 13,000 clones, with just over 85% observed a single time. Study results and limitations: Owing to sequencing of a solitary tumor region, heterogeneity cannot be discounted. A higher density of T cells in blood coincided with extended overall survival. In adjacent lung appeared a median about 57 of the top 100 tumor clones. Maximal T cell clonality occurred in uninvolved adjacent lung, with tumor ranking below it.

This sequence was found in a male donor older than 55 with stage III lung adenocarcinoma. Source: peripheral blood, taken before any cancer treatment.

As DNA, the CDR3 is TGTGCCAGCAGCTCCACAGGGCTCCCAGACTACGAGCAGTACTTC. The encoded protein is CASSSTGLPDYEQYF. The chain carries TRBV2 and TRBJ2-7; D possibly corresponds to TRBD1 (6 bases). Trimming pared 6 bases from V and 3 bases from J, leaving 18 bases between. Germline lookup yields CDR1 SNHLY and CDR2 FYNNEI. The CDR3 covers 15 residues. The entire variable domain, with the rest obtained from reference TRBV2 and TRBJ2-7, is as follows: EPEVTQTPSHQVTQMGQEVILRCVPISNHLYFYWYRQILGQKVEFLVSFYNNEISEKSEIFDDQFSVERPDGSNFTLKIRSTKLEDSAMYFCASSSTGLPDYEQYFGPGTRLTVT.